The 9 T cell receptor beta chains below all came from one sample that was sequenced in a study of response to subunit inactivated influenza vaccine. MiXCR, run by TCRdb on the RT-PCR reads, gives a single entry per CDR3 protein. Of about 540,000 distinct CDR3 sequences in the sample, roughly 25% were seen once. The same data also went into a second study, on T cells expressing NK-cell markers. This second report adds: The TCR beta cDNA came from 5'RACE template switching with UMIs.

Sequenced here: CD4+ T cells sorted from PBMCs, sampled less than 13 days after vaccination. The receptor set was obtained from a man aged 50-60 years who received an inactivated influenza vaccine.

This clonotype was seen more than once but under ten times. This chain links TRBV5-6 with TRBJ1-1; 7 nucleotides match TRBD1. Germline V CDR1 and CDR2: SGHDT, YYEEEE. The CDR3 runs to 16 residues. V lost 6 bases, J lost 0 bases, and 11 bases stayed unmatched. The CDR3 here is CASIQGGPAMNTEAFF. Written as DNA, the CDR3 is TGTGCCAGCATTCAAGGGGGCCCCGCGATGAACACTGAAGCTTTCTTT. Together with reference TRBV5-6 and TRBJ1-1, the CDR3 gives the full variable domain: DAGVTQSPTHLIKTRGQQVTLRCSPKSGHDTVSWYQQALGQGPQFIFQYYEEEERQRGNFPDRFSGHQFPNYSSELNVNALLLGDSALYLCASIQGGPAMNTEAFFGQGTRLTVV.

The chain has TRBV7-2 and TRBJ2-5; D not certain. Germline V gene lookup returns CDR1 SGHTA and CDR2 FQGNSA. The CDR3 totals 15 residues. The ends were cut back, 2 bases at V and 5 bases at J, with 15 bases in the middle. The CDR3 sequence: CASSLFGPPAETQYF. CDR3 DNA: TGTGCCAGCAGCTTATTTGGGCCCCCCGCCGAGACCCAGTACTTC.

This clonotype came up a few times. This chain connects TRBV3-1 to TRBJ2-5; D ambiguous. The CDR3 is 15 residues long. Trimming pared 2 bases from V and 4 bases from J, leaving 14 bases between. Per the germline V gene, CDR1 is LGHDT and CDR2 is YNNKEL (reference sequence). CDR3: CASSQSSRSGETQYF. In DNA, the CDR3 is TGTGCCAGCAGCCAAAGTTCCAGATCGGGAGAGACCCAGTACTTC.

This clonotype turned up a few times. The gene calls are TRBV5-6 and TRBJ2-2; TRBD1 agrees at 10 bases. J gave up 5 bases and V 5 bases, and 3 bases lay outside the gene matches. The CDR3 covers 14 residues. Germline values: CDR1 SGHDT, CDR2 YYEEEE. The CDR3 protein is CASSMGQGTGELFF. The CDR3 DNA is TGTGCCAGCAGTATGGGACAGGGGACCGGGGAGCTGTTTTTT.

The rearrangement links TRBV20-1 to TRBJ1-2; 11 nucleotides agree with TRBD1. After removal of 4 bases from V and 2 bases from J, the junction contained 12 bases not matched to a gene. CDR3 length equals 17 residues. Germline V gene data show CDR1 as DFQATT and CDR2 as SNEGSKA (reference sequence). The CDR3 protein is CSAIPLGTGGSNYGYTF. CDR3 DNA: TGCAGTGCTATCCCCCTAGGGACAGGGGGTTCCAACTATGGCTACACCTTC.

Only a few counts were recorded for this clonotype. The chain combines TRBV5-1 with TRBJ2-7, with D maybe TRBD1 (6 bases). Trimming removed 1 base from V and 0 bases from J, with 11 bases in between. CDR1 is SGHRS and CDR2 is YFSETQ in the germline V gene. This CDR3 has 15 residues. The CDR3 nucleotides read TGCGCCAGCAGCTTGATTGGACAGAACTCCTACGAGCAGTACTTC. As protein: CASSLIGQNSYEQYF. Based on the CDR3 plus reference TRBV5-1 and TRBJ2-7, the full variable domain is KAGVTQTPRYLIKTRGQQVTLSCSPISGHRSVSWYQQTPGQGLQFLFEYFSETQRNKGNFPGRFSGRQFSNSRSEMNVSTLELGDSALYLCASSLIGQNSYEQYFGPGTRLTVT.

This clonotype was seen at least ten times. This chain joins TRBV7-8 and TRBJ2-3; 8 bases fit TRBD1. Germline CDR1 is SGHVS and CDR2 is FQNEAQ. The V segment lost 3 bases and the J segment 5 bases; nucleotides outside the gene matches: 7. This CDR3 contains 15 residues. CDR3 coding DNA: TGTGCCAGCAGCTTCGGACAGGGATGGAGAGATACGCAGTATTTT. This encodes CASSFGQGWRDTQYF.

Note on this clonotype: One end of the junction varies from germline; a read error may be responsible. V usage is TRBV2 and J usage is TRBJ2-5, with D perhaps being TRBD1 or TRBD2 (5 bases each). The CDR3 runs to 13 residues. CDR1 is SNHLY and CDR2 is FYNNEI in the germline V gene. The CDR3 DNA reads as TGTGCCAGCAGCCGGGACGGCCAAGAGAACCAGTACTTC. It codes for CASSRDGQENQYF.

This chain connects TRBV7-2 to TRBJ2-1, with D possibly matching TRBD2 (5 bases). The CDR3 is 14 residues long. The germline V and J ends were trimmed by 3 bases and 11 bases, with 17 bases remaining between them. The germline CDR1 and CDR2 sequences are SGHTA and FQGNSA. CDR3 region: CASSFLGSGRKQFF. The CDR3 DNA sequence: TGTGCCAGCAGCTTTCTGGGGAGCGGACGAAAGCAGTTCTTC. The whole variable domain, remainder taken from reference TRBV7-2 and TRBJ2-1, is GAGVSQSPSNKVTEKGKDVELRCDPISGHTALYWYRQSLGQGLEFLIYFQGNSAPDKSGLPSDRFSAERTGGSVSTLTIQRTQQEDSAVYLCASSFLGSGRKQFFGPGTRLTVL.